This paragraph reports one T cell receptor beta chain. A read error may be the cause here, since a much bigger clone is one base away. This entry is derived from a study of patients and donors after allogeneic stem cell transplantation. In germline, CDR1 is MGHDK, CDR2 SYGVNS. The length of the CDR3 is 9 residues. The ends were cut back, 5 bases at V and 5 bases at J, with 1 base in the middle. TCRdb recomputed calls from the RT-PCR reads with MiXCR, one row per CDR3 protein. The sample has about 110,000 distinct CDR3 sequences; around 33% are singletons. Source material: blood, either unsorted or a sorted T cell fraction (not recorded which). The receptor was isolated from a human donor who was either an allogeneic HSCT recipient or a stem cell or donor lymphocyte infusion donor (not recorded which). It is not recorded whose cells these are; they may come from a transplant donor. V is TRBV25-1 and J is TRBJ2-7; no clear D gene. CDR3 in amino acids: CASSNEQYF. As DNA, the CDR3 is TGTGCCAGCAGTAACGAGCAGTACTTC.